Sequencing of this TCR beta chain was carried out in a study of blood T cell repertoires in COVID-19. The overall study: Specimens from acute and convalescent COVID-19 originated in the United States, Italy and Spain.

Here immunoSEQ multiplex PCR was the method, and the copy in TCRdb shows in-frame clones only, minus some. Of about 68,000 clones detected, 70% to 85% appear once; the ten largest clones hold 8.5% to 10%. Trimming pared 2 bases from V and 1 base from J, leaving 6 bases between. Germline-derived CDR1 and CDR2 are SGHNT and YYREEE (reference sequence). The CDR3 is made up of 13 amino acids. The material sequenced was peripheral blood. The sequence was obtained from a woman aged 45-65 years with acute or convalescent COVID-19. The V and J genes are TRBV5-4 and TRBJ1-1; a weak D match, TRBD1 (5 bases). The DNA of the CDR3 is TGTGCCAGCAGCTTCGACAGGAACACTGAAGCTTTCTTT. This gives the protein CASSFDRNTEAFF. Looking up the rest from reference TRBV5-4 and TRBJ1-1 gives the full variable domain: ETGVTQSPTHLIKTRGQQVTLRCSSQSGHNTVSWYQQALGQGPQFIFQYYREEENGRGNFPPRFSGLQFPNYSSELNVNALELDDSALYLCASSFDRNTEAFFGQGTRLTVV.